The 4 T cell receptor beta chains below come from one sample, sequenced in a study of T cells in localized non-small cell lung cancer (dated by TCRdb to the early 2020s). The library was made by the immunoSEQ multiplex PCR assay. Imported from immuneACCESS, the table was reduced by TCRdb to in-frame sequences with V and J called. These copies leave out some clones; in studies compared against another copy, an unresolved V gene accounts for under half, and the cause of the remainder is not known. Recorded for this sample are about 52,000 clones; around 86% of them occurred a single time. About 16% of the sample is in the top ten clones. This specimen was PBMCs, taken before any cancer treatment. Receptors originate from a female donor with stage II lung adenocarcinoma.

The chain employs TRBV6-1 and TRBJ2-1, with TRBD1 matching over 11 bases. Trimming cost V 6 bases and J 5 bases; bases outside gene matches: 6. Germline V gives CDR1 MNHNS, CDR2 SASEGT. The CDR3 covers 15 residues. CDR3 coding DNA: TGTGCCAGCAGGCCCGGACAGGGGGCCAACAATGAGCAGTTCTTC. Protein product: CASRPGQGANNEQFF.

This chain connects TRBV7-4 to TRBJ1-4; D uncertain. The V and J ends lost 3 bases and 3 bases respectively, with 17 bases between them. CDR1 and CDR2 from the germline V gene are SGHVT and SQSDAQ. This CDR3 is built from 17 residues. For the CDR3, the DNA is TGTGCCAGCAGCTTGGGCCCTGCGAATCTGGCTAATGAAAAACTGTTTTTT. It yields the protein CASSLGPANLANEKLFF.

Of note for this clone: Distinct nucleotide sequences in the sample also encode this CDR3. The chain is built from TRBV7-8 and TRBJ1-2; possibly TRBD1 for D (5 bases). Germline lookup yields CDR1 SGHVS and CDR2 FQNEAQ. Deletions cut 5 bases from V and 2 bases from J, with 12 bases between. This CDR3 contains 14 residues. The CDR3 sequence: CASSLGAGNYGYTF. CDR3 DNA sequence: TGTGCCAGCAGCCTGGGTGCAGGGAACTATGGCTACACCTTC.

V is TRBV27 and J is TRBJ2-3; 8 positions match TRBD1. V trimming: 5 bases; J trimming: 4 bases; junction bases outside the gene matches: 11. CDR1 is MNHEY, CDR2 SMNVEV, per germline (reference sequence). The CDR3 sequence is 16 residues long. The CDR3 loop is CASSQKRQGWADTQYF. The CDR3 DNA reads TGTGCCAGCAGTCAAAAGAGACAGGGGTGGGCAGATACGCAGTATTTT.